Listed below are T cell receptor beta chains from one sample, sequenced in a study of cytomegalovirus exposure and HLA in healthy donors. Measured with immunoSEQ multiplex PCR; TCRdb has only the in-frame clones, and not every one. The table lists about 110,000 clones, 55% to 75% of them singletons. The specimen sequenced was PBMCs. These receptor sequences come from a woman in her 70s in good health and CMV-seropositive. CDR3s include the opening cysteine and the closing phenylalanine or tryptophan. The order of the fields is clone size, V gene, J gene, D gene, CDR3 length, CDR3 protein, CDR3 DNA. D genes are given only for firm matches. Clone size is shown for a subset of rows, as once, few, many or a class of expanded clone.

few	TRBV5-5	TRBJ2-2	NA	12	CASSFGGPELFF	TGTGCCAGCAGCTTCGGGGGGCCGGAGCTGTTTTTT
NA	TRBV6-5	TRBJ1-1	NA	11	CASSNRVEAFF	TGTGCCAGCAGTAACAGGGTGGAAGCTTTCTTT
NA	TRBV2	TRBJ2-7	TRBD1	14	CASSVGQGVYEQYF	TGTGCCAGCAGTGTGGGGCAGGGGGTTTACGAGCAGTACTTC
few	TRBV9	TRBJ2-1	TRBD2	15	CASGGVERGNNEQFF	TGTGCCAGCGGAGGGGTAGAGCGGGGTAACAATGAGCAGTTCTTC
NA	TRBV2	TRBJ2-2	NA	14	CASSDRTVTGELFF	TGTGCCAGCAGCGATAGGACAGTCACCGGGGAGCTGTTTTTT
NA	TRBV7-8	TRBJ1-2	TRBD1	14	CASSQGQGDYGYTF	TGTGCCAGCAGCCAGGGACAGGGGGACTATGGCTACACCTTC
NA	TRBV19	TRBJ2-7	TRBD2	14	CASSTGTSSYEQYF	TGTGCCAGTAGTACCGGGACTAGTTCCTACGAGCAGTACTTC
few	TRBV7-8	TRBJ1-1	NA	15	CASSPREGGTTEAFF	TGTGCCAGCAGCCCCCGGGAGGGGGGGACCACTGAAGCTTTCTTT
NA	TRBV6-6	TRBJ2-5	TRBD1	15	CASSYSDRVLETQYF	TGTGCCAGCAGTTACTCGGACAGGGTCTTGGAGACCCAGTACTTC
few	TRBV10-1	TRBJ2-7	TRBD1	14	CASSPDRVVYEQYF	TGCGCCAGCAGTCCCGACAGGGTAGTCTACGAGCAGTACTTC
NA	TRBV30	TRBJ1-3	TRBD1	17	CAWSARTTGERKNTIYF	TGTGCCTGGAGTGCCCGGACCACAGGGGAACGAAAAAACACCATATATTTT
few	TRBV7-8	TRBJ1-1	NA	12	CASSLVAGGAFF	TGTGCCAGCAGCTTAGTAGCTGGGGGGGCTTTCTTT
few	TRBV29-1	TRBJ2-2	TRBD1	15	CSVNRDRTNTGELFF	TGCAGCGTTAACCGGGACAGAACGAACACCGGGGAGCTGTTTTTT
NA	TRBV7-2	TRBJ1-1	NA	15	CASSLKSGGNTEAFF	TGTGCTAGCAGCTTAAAGTCAGGTGGAAACACTGAAGCTTTCTTT
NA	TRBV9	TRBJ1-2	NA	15	CASSVGHVLNYGYTF	TGTGCCAGCAGCGTAGGACATGTTCTTAACTATGGCTACACCTTC
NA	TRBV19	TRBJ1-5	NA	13	CASRQFSNQPQHF	TGTGCCAGTAGACAGTTTAGCAATCAGCCCCAGCATTTT
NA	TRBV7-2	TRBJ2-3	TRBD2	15	CASSRSGGGPDTQYF	TGTGCCAGCAGCCGGAGCGGGGGGGGGCCAGATACGCAGTATTTT
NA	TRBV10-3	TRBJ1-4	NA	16	CAISESFGEANEKLFF	TGTGCCATCAGTGAGTCGTTCGGGGAAGCTAATGAAAAACTGTTTTTT
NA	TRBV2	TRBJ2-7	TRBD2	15	CASSVQGSSGNEQYF	TGTGCCAGCAGTGTCCAAGGGTCTAGCGGGAACGAGCAGTACTTC
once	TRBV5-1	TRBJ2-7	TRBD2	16	CASSLEWTSGAYEQYF	TGCGCCAGCAGCTTGGAATGGACTAGCGGGGCCTACGAGCAGTACTTC
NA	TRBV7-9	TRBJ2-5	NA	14	CASSLADFQETQYF	TGTGCCAGCAGCTTGGCAGATTTCCAAGAGACCCAGTACTTC
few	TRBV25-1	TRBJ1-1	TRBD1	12	CASSEQGAEAFF	TGTGCCAGCAGTGAGCAGGGGGCTGAAGCTTTCTTT
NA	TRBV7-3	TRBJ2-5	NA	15	CASSLLSGRQETQYF	TGTGCCAGCAGCTTACTAAGCGGCCGCCAAGAGACCCAGTACTTC
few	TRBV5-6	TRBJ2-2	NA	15	CASTWALANTGELFF	TGTGCCAGCACCTGGGCCTTGGCGAACACCGGGGAGCTGTTTTTT
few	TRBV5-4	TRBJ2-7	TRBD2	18	CASTSGTSGGVSSYEQYF	TGTGCCAGCACCTCCGGGACTAGCGGGGGAGTTAGCTCCTACGAGCAGTACTTC
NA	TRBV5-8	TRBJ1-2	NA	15	CASSLRQGGSYGYTF	TGTGCCAGCAGCTTGCGGCAGGGAGGTAGCTATGGCTACACCTTC
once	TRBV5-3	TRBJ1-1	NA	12	CAGQEWNTEAFF	TGTGCCGGGCAAGAATGGAACACTGAAGCTTTCTTT
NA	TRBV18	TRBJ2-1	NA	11	CASSLSDEQFF	TGTGCCAGCTCACTGAGTGATGAGCAGTTCTTC
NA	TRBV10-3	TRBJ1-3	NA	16	CAISETWDLAGNTIYF	TGTGCCATCAGTGAGACTTGGGACTTAGCGGGAAACACCATATATTTT
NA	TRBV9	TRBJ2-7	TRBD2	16	CASSVGERGGGGEQYF	TGTGCCAGCAGCGTAGGGGAGCGGGGGGGAGGGGGCGAGCAGTACTTC
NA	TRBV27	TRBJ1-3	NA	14	CASSFTGIGNTIYF	TGTGCCAGCAGTTTTACGGGTATCGGAAACACCATATATTTT
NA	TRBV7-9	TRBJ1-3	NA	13	CASRGSSGNTIYF	TGTGCCTCCCGGGGGAGCTCTGGAAACACCATATATTTT
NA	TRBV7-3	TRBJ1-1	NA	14	CASSAEGLNTEAFF	TGTGCCAGCAGCGCGGAGGGGTTGAACACTGAAGCTTTCTTT
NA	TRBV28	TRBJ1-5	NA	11	CASIGKGAQHF	TGTGCCAGCATTGGGAAGGGGGCCCAGCATTTT
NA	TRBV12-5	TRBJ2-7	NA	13	CASGYQGGDEQYF	TGTGCTAGTGGCTACCAGGGGGGCGACGAGCAGTACTTC
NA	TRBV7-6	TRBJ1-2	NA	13	CASSRREADGYTF	TGTGCCAGCAGCCGGCGGGAGGCAGATGGCTACACCTTC
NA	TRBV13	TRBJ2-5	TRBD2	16	CASSQFSGGAGETQYF	TGTGCCAGCAGCCAATTTAGCGGGGGGGCTGGGGAGACCCAGTACTTC